These T cell receptor beta chains were read from a single sample in a study of shared clonotypes between healthy human individuals. Libraries were prepared by immunoSEQ multiplex PCR; TCRdb keeps only in-frame clonotypes and omits some of them. The table has some 1 million clones, 60% to 80% seen once. The sequenced material came from memory CD4+ T cells sorted from blood. Source of these receptors: a man aged 18 to 30 in good health. CDR3s include the opening cysteine and the closing phenylalanine or tryptophan. Fields, in order: D gene, clone size, J gene, V gene, CDR3 protein, CDR3 DNA. A D gene is named only where the DNA matches it firmly. Only part of the rows carry a size: once, few, many, or a class if the clone is expanded.

D: NA
size: NA
J: TRBJ1-6
V: TRBV7-3
CDR3: CASSAQGGNSPLHF
DNA: TGTGCCAGCAGCGCTCAGGGAGGAAATTCACCCCTCCACTTT

D: TRBD1
size: many
J: TRBJ1-3
V: TRBV9
CDR3: CASSVTTGAGNTIYF
DNA: TGTGCCAGCAGCGTCACAACAGGGGCTGGAAACACCATATATTTT

D: NA
size: NA
J: TRBJ2-7
V: TRBV18
CDR3: CASSPGLVGEQYF
DNA: TGTGCCAGCTCACCAGGGCTGGTCGGTGAGCAGTACTTC

D: TRBD2
size: NA
J: TRBJ2-2
V: TRBV30
CDR3: CACEGLAGAGGELFF
DNA: TGTGCCTGCGAAGGACTAGCGGGAGCGGGCGGGGAGCTGTTTTTT

D: TRBD1
size: NA
J: TRBJ1-1
V: TRBV6-5
CDR3: CASSLKQGGTEAFF
DNA: TGTGCCAGCAGTCTCAAACAGGGGGGGACTGAAGCTTTCTTT

D: NA
size: NA
J: TRBJ1-1
V: TRBV30
CDR3: CAWSDPRVRNTEAFF
DNA: TGTGCCTGGAGTGACCCCCGGGTCCGGAACACTGAAGCTTTCTTT

D: TRBD1
size: few
J: TRBJ2-5
V: TRBV5-1
CDR3: CASSFGTGEETQYF
DNA: TGCGCCAGCAGCTTTGGGACAGGAGAAGAGACCCAGTACTTC

D: NA
size: NA
J: TRBJ2-6
V: TRBV28
CDR3: CASGPGHSYSGANVLTF
DNA: TGTGCCAGCGGTCCCGGACATTCTTACTCTGGGGCCAACGTCCTGACTTTC

D: NA
size: NA
J: TRBJ2-1
V: TRBV30
CDR3: CAWSVSNEQFF
DNA: TGTGCCTGGAGTGTTTCCAATGAGCAGTTCTTC

D: TRBD1
size: NA
J: TRBJ1-1
V: TRBV18
CDR3: CASSPTGGGEAFF
DNA: TGTGCCAGCTCACCTACAGGGGGCGGTGAAGCTTTCTTT

D: NA
size: NA
J: TRBJ2-2
V: TRBV5-6
CDR3: CASSLRGSGELFF
DNA: TGTGCCAGCAGCCTTCGAGGTAGCGGGGAGCTGTTTTTT

D: NA
size: NA
J: TRBJ1-3
V: TRBV7-9
CDR3: CASSQGENTAGGNTIYF
DNA: TGTGCCAGCAGCCAAGGAGAGAATACCGCTGGGGGAAACACCATATATTTT

D: NA
size: NA
J: TRBJ2-7
V: TRBV5-1
CDR3: CASSLDGSSYEQYF
DNA: TGCGCCAGCAGCCTGGACGGAAGCTCCTACGAGCAGTACTTC

D: NA
size: NA
J: TRBJ2-7
V: TRBV13
CDR3: CASSSPDPSSYEQYF
DNA: TGTGCCAGCAGCTCCCCGGATCCGAGCTCCTACGAGCAGTACTTC

D: TRBD2
size: NA
J: TRBJ2-2
V: TRBV29-1
CDR3: CSVTSGKNTGELFF
DNA: TGCAGCGTTACTAGCGGCAAGAACACCGGGGAGCTGTTTTTT

D: NA
size: NA
J: TRBJ2-7
V: TRBV5-5
CDR3: CASSLDGVYEQYF
DNA: TGTGCCAGCAGCTTGGACGGGGTCTACGAGCAGTACTTC

D: NA
size: few
J: TRBJ1-1
V: TRBV28
CDR3: CASRRTANTEAFF
DNA: TGTGCCAGCCGAAGGACGGCGAACACTGAAGCTTTCTTT

D: TRBD2
size: many
J: TRBJ2-1
V: TRBV30
CDR3: CAWSVRRGDEQFF
DNA: TGTGCCTGGAGTGTACGCCGGGGGGATGAGCAGTTCTTC

D: TRBD2
size: NA
J: TRBJ2-1
V: TRBV28
CDR3: CASSLLSSGSNNEQFF
DNA: TGTGCCAGCAGTTTATTGTCTAGCGGGAGCAACAATGAGCAGTTCTTC

D: TRBD2
size: NA
J: TRBJ2-3
V: TRBV19
CDR3: CASSIDLGTSGTDTQYF
DNA: TGTGCCAGTAGTATAGATCTTGGGACTAGCGGTACAGATACGCAGTATTTT

D: NA
size: once
J: TRBJ1-1
V: TRBV30
CDR3: CAWGASEASFYF
DNA: TGTGCCTGGGGGGCAAGTGAGGCCTCGTTTTACTTT

D: NA
size: NA
J: TRBJ1-3
V: TRBV4-1
CDR3: CASSQDLDPEIGRNTIYF
DNA: TGCGCCAGCAGCCAAGATCTAGACCCCGAGATAGGTCGAAACACCATATATTTT

D: TRBD2
size: NA
J: TRBJ2-7
V: TRBV18
CDR3: CASSLGGGSYEQYF
DNA: TGTGCCAGCTCCCTCGGGGGGGGCTCCTACGAGCAGTACTTC

D: NA
size: NA
J: TRBJ1-2
V: TRBV4-1
CDR3: CASSQAVQGRSGYGYTF
DNA: TGCGCCAGCAGCCAAGCTGTCCAGGGCCGATCGGGCTATGGCTACACCTTC

D: NA
size: NA
J: TRBJ2-7
V: TRBV6-1
CDR3: CASHGGYEQYF
DNA: TGTGCCAGCCATGGGGGCTACGAGCAGTACTTC